The subject of this entry is one T cell receptor beta chain. Its matching antigen is unknown. The data originate from a study of blood T cells in healthy people across ages. Background on the study: In model experiments, template switching was able to capture about one barcoded beta molecule for every two T cells that were present. Study-level results: TCR beta diversity per million T cells fell roughly linearly with age.

V was cut by 0 bases and J by 0 bases, with 8 bases left in between. The V gene's germline CDR1 is MGHRA and CDR2 YSYEKL. The CDR3 has 15 amino acids. Together with a sample-barcoded 5' primer, a J-beta primer mix was included in a second PCR lasting 7 to 11 cycles. TCRdb reanalysed the 5' RACE reads using MiXCR and keeps one entry per CDR3 protein. This sample carries 950,000 to 1,200,000 distinct CDR3 sequences, around two fifths of them seen once, and the ten largest clones take roughly 14%. The sequenced sample consisted of blood. The clonotype originates from a man aged 18 to 35 in good health. The chain recombines TRBV4-1 with TRBJ1-1; D is ambiguous. Written as DNA, the CDR3 is TGCGCCAGCAGCCAAGATCCGGGTGTGAACACTGAAGCTTTCTTT. This gives the protein CASSQDPGVNTEAFF.